Below are 12 T cell receptor beta chains sequenced from a single sample in a study of blood T cell repertoires in COVID-19. Some clones are missing from TCRdb's copy, which holds only in-frame ones; the method was immunoSEQ multiplex PCR. The table lists just under 65,000 clones, 83% of them singletons. Sequences were obtained from peripheral blood. The receptors were gathered from a human donor in a cohort sampled during active COVID-19.

This clone was seen once. The V gene is TRBV9, the J gene TRBJ1-3; D is unclear. The germline V gene has CDR1 SGDLS and CDR2 YYNGEE. There are 15 residues in the CDR3. The ends were cut back, 4 bases at V and 0 bases at J, with 11 bases in the middle. CDR3 sequence: CASSPSGYSGNTIYF. In nucleotides, the CDR3 is TGTGCCAGCAGCCCCAGCGGGTACTCTGGAAACACCATATATTTT.

This chain connects TRBV5-4 to TRBJ1-2; 10 bases map to TRBD1. Losses at the gene ends were 6 bases for V and 7 bases for J; bases not matched to a gene: 9. CDR3 size: 14 residues. Germline V gene lookup returns CDR1 SGHNT and CDR2 YYREEE (reference sequence). The CDR3 nucleotides are TGTGCCAGCAAGTACCCGGGACAGGGGCTTGGCTACACCTTC. Translating it yields CASKYPGQGLGYTF. Filled out from reference TRBV5-4 and TRBJ1-2, the complete variable domain reads ETGVTQSPTHLIKTRGQQVTLRCSSQSGHNTVSWYQQALGQGPQFIFQYYREEENGRGNFPPRFSGLQFPNYSSELNVNALELDDSALYLCASKYPGQGLGYTFGSGTRLTVV.

The CDR3 sequence is CASTRGGEGTQYF. The CDR3 DNA reads TGTGCCAGTACCCGAGGAGGGGAGGGTACGCAGTATTTT. The genes are TRBV19 and TRBJ2-3; 7 bases line up with TRBD2. The CDR3 runs to 13 residues. Per germline, CDR1 LNHDA and CDR2 SQIVND (reference sequence). V lost 7 bases and J lost 8; bases outside the gene matches: 9.

The rearrangement joins TRBV24-1 to TRBJ2-3; tentative D call: TRBD2 (5 bases). The CDR3 is 14 residues long. CDR1 KGHDR and CDR2 SFDVKD come from the germline V gene. Trimming took 3 bases from V and 3 from J, leaving 9 bases between them. The CDR3 sequence is CATSDSGITDTQYF. Here the CDR3 DNA reads TGTGCCACCAGTGATAGCGGAATTACAGATACGCAGTATTTT.

This clone was seen only a few times. The V and J genes are TRBV18 and TRBJ2-7; 9 bases map to TRBD1. Losses at the gene ends were 3 bases for V and 7 bases for J; bases not matched to a gene: 4. This CDR3 spans 13 amino acids. CDR1 is KGHSH and CDR2 is LQKENI in the germline V gene. CDR3 DNA sequence: TGTGCCAGCTCACCCCGCGGGACAGGGGAGCAGTACTTC. It yields the protein CASSPRGTGEQYF.

V gene TRBV5-6 combines with J gene TRBJ1-2; 8 bases line up with TRBD1. The CDR3 length is 13 residues. V was clipped by 5 bases and J by 7 bases; unmatched bases: 7. In germline, CDR1 is SGHDT, CDR2 YYEEEE. The CDR3 spells CASSKGQGSGYTF. CDR3 nucleotides: TGTGCCAGCAGTAAAGGACAGGGCAGTGGCTACACCTTC.

J is TRBJ2-5 and V is TRBV28; D gene uncertain. V was trimmed by 3 bases and J by 4 bases, leaving 12 bases between them. The CDR3 loop spans 14 amino acids. Germline CDR1 reads MDHEN; CDR2 reads SYDVKM. The CDR3 nucleotides are TGTGCCAGCAGTTTGCCCGACCGGAGAGAGACCCAGTACTTC. It translates to CASSLPDRRETQYF.

J is TRBJ2-7 and V is TRBV30; 11 bases are shared with TRBD2. V was pared by 2 bases and J by 3 bases, with 9 bases of the junction left unmatched. Germline CDR1 is GTSNPN and CDR2 is SVGIG (reference sequence). The CDR3 contains 16 residues. CDR3 sequence: CAWSLFGTSGSYEQYF. CDR3 sequence (DNA): TGTGCCTGGAGTTTATTTGGAACTAGCGGGAGCTACGAGCAGTACTTC. Drawing the rest from reference TRBV30 and TRBJ2-7, the complete variable domain is SQTIHQWPATLVQPVGSPLSLECTVEGTSNPNLYWYRQAAGRGLQLLFYSVGIGQISSEVPQNLSASRPQDRQFILSSKKLLLSDSGFYLCAWSLFGTSGSYEQYFGPGTRLTVT.

This clone has a handful of counts. This chain uses TRBV29-1 with TRBJ2-3, with a tentative D call TRBD2 (5 bases). The V end was cut by 3 bases, the J end by 2 bases, with 18 bases between. Germline-derived CDR1 and CDR2 are SQVTM and ANQGSEA. The CDR3 has 16 amino acids. CDR3 DNA: TGCAGCGTTGATGGCGCGGACTTGGCCCTCACAGATACGCAGTATTTT. The encoded protein is CSVDGADLALTDTQYF.

The genes are TRBV19 and TRBJ2-1, with D tentatively TRBD1 (5 bases). This CDR3 has 13 residues. Trimming took 4 bases from V and 10 from J, leaving 14 bases between them. In germline, CDR1 is LNHDA, CDR2 SQIVND (reference sequence). CDR3 in amino acids: CASSRGGLPEQFF. CDR3 bases: TGTGCCAGTAGTAGGGGCGGCCTACCGGAGCAGTTCTTC.

CDR3 amino acids: CASSQDGRGPYGYTF. In DNA form, the CDR3 reads TGTGCCAGCAGCCAAGACGGCAGGGGCCCCTATGGCTACACCTTC. The chain couples TRBV3-1 (or the pseudogene TRBV3-2) to TRBJ1-2; D possibly corresponds to TRBD1 (6 bases). The V gene lost 0 bases and the J gene lost 4 bases, with 12 bases spanning the gap. CDR3 length: 15 residues. The germline CDR1 and CDR2 sequences are LGHDT and YNNKEL (reference sequence).

The genes are TRBV25-1 and TRBJ1-1, with D maybe TRBD1 (5 bases). Germline assignment: CDR1 MGHDK and CDR2 SYGVNS. V was shortened by 4 bases and J by 1 base, with 13 bases between the two germline ends. The CDR3 consists of 15 residues. The CDR3 bases are TGTGCCAGCAGTGGCATCGACAGACCGAACACTGAAGCTTTCTTT. Its protein is CASSGIDRPNTEAFF.